This TCR beta chain was sequenced during a study of beta chain features in type 1 diabetes. The V gene's germline CDR1 is SGHAT and CDR2 FQDESV (reference sequence). The CDR3 extends over 15 amino acids. With 5 bases clipped from V and 0 bases from J, the junction kept 3 bases outside the gene matches. Reverse transcription of all isolated RNA meant that expressed TCRB transcripts were sequenced. This table comes from immunoSEQ multiplex PCR, and its TCRdb copy is limited to in-frame clones, with some not included. The profile shows 200,000 to 300,000 clones, over 65% of them singletons. Sort purity for all populations was recorded as exceeding 98%.

This clonotype was sampled from a man aged 25-40 years in good health. Sequencing was performed on naive CD4+ T cells from blood. The chain has TRBV11-1 and TRBJ2-2, with 7 bases matching TRBD2. This CDR3 reads CASSLGLANTGELFF. In nucleotides, the CDR3 is TGTGCCAGCAGCCTAGGACTAGCGAACACCGGGGAGCTGTTTTTT.